One T cell receptor (beta chain) is described in this entry. The V gene end was trimmed by 6 bases and the J gene end by 5 bases; junction bases not matched to a gene: 5. CDR3 length equals 13 residues. Looked up from germline, CDR1 is MDHEN and CDR2 is SYDVKM. Assay used: immunoSEQ multiplex PCR; TCRdb lists only in-frame clones, some missing. The sample has tens of thousands of clones, 60% to 85% seen once; the top ten hold approximately 3.9%. The sample belongs to a study of radiotherapy plus CTLA-4 blockade in lung cancer. Sample: peripheral blood, taken from a patient treated with radiotherapy plus ipilimumab. This sequence originates from a human donor with non-small cell lung cancer who had a partial response to radiotherapy plus ipilimumab. Some clones in this sample may be carry-over from other donors' samples. This chain uses TRBV28 with TRBJ2-5; 8 nucleotides align to TRBD2. CDR3 loop: CASRRTSSETQYF. The CDR3, as DNA: TGTGCCAGCAGGCGGACTAGCTCGGAGACCCAGTACTTC.